This T cell receptor (beta chain) was captured by sequencing in a study of blood T cell repertoires in COVID-19. Study-level information: Samples taken during acute and convalescent COVID-19 were collected in the United States, Italy and Spain.

A note on this clone: One junction end does not reproduce the germline sequence, and a read error may be involved.

Some clones are missing from TCRdb's copy, which holds only in-frame ones; the method was immunoSEQ multiplex PCR. The profile covers approximately 190,000 clones, with roughly 87% appearing a single time and 7.8% taken by the ten largest. Per germline, CDR1 PRHDT and CDR2 FYEKMQ (reference sequence). The CDR3 totals 14 residues. The chain employs TRBV13 and TRBJ2-7; TRBD2 aligns across 10 bases. The sequenced sample was peripheral blood. The TCR comes from a woman aged 60-75 years with COVID-19, enrolled during active disease. In DNA, the CDR3 is TGTGCCAGCAAGCCATCCCTCCCTAGCGGGAGTTTCTCTTTC. This codes for CASKPSLPSGSFSF.